The clone carrying this TCR beta chain came up once. This entry is derived from a study of blood T cell repertoires in COVID-19. V was shortened by 1 base and J by 3 bases, with 13 bases between the two germline ends. The CDR3 extends over 15 amino acids. CDR1 and CDR2 from the germline V gene are LGHDT and YNNKEL (reference sequence). Here immunoSEQ multiplex PCR was the method, and the copy in TCRdb shows in-frame clones only, minus some. This table holds around 260,000 clones, around four fifths found once. The chain links TRBV3-1 (or the pseudogene TRBV3-2) to TRBJ2-7; weak D call: TRBD2 (6 bases). What was sequenced was peripheral blood. The receptor comes from a man aged 60 to 75 with acute or convalescent COVID-19. CDR3 bases: TGTGCCAGCAGCCAAGCCGGGACCGGGGGCTACGAGCAGTACTTC. Translation: CASSQAGTGGYEQYF.